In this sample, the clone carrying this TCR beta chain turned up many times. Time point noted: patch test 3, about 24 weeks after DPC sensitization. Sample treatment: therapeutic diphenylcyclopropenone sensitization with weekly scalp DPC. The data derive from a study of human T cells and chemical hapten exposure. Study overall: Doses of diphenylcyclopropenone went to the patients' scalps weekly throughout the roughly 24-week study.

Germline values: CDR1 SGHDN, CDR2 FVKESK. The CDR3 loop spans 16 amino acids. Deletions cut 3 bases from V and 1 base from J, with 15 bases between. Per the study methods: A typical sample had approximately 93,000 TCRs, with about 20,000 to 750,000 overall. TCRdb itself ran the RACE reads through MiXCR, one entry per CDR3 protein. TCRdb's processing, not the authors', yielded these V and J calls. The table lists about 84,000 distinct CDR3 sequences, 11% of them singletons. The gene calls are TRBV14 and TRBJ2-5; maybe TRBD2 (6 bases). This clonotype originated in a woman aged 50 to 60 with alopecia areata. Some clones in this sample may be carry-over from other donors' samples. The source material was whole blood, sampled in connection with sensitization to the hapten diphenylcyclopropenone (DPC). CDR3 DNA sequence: TGTGCCAGCAGCCAGTATACGGGGGACGGCCAAGAGACCCAGTACTTC. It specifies CASSQYTGDGQETQYF.